The 23 T cell receptor beta chains given below trace back to one sample, sequenced in a study of T cell responses to AZD1222 COVID-19 vaccine (dated by TCRdb to the early 2020s). To prepare the library, the immunoSEQ multiplex PCR assay was applied. This immuneACCESS table, as held by TCRdb, lists in-frame sequences with V and J called but not all clones. Of the missing ones, under half trace to an unresolved V gene in checked studies; the others have no known cause. For this sample the table gives some 120,000 clones, of which 80% to 95% were detected only once. The biggest ten clones account for about 3% of the sample. The time point label corresponds to: baseline before first vaccination. The sample here was peripheral blood, taken on day 0 of AZD1222 vaccination. These TCRs come from an adult in good health.

This clone was recorded only once. The same CDR3 also results from other DNA sequences found in this sample. The chain joins TRBV7-9 to TRBJ1-1, with a possible D match to TRBD1 (5 bases). Germline V gives CDR1 SEHNR, CDR2 FQNEAQ (reference sequence). The CDR3 sequence is 14 residues long. V lost 4 bases and J lost 2, with 11 bases in between. The CDR3 loop reads CASSSTGGNTEAFF. CDR3 DNA sequence: TGTGCCAGCAGCTCTACCGGGGGAAACACTGAAGCTTTCTTT. The whole variable domain, filled in from reference TRBV7-9 and TRBJ1-1, reads DTGVSQNPRHKITKRGQNVTFRCDPISEHNRLYWYRQTLGQGPEFLTYFQNEAQLEKSRLLSDRFSAERPKGSFSTLEIQRTEQGDSAMYLCASSSTGGNTEAFFGQGTRLTVV.

This clone was seen only once. The chain employs TRBV5-8 and TRBJ1-3, with 7 bases identical to TRBD1. J lost 6 bases, V lost 1 base, and 7 bases had no gene match. This CDR3 has 15 amino acids. Germline V lookup: CDR1 SGHTS, CDR2 YDEGEE. CDR3 DNA sequence: TGTGCCAGCAGCTTGACAGGGGTATTTAAAAACACCATATATTTT. Its translation: CASSLTGVFKNTIYF.

This clone turned up a few times. The chain is built from TRBV4-1 and TRBJ1-4, with D hard to call. With 1 base removed from V and 4 bases from J, the gap between germline ends came to 7 bases. Germline V gene lookup returns CDR1 MGHRA and CDR2 YSYEKL. There are 14 residues in the CDR3. CDR3 residues: CASSQAPSNEKLFF. As DNA, the CDR3 is TGCGCCAGCAGCCAAGCCCCGAGTAATGAAAAACTGTTTTTT.

J is TRBJ2-7 and V is TRBV6-1; TRBD2 might be the D (6 bases). The CDR3 has 15 amino acids. V lost 0 bases to trimming and J lost 3 bases, with 12 bases between them. In germline, CDR1 is MNHNS, CDR2 SASEGT. The CDR3 is CASSEAGGYLYEQYF. The CDR3 DNA sequence: TGTGCCAGCAGTGAAGCGGGGGGTTACCTCTACGAGCAGTACTTC.

This chain joins TRBV2 and TRBJ1-1; D is perhaps TRBD1 (5 bases). The CDR3 is 13 residues long. Germline assignment: CDR1 SNHLY and CDR2 FYNNEI. Between the trimmed V and J ends, which lost 6 bases and 1 base, there was a span of 9 bases. The CDR3 bases are TGTGCCAGCAGGCTTCAGGGGAACACTGAAGCTTTCTTT. Residues: CASRLQGNTEAFF.

The J gene is TRBJ2-5, the V gene TRBV2; D is perhaps TRBD1 (6 bases). The V gene's germline CDR1 is SNHLY and CDR2 FYNNEI. This CDR3 is 11 amino acids long. Trimming took off 10 bases at V and 2 bases at J, with 8 bases between the two ends. The CDR3 DNA follows: TGTGCCACCAGGGGACAAGAGACCCAGTACTTC. This gives the protein CATRGQETQYF.

V and J are TRBV19 and TRBJ2-3; 9 nucleotides align to TRBD2. With 2 bases clipped from V and 2 bases from J, the junction kept 2 bases outside the gene matches. The CDR3 is 15 residues long. The germline CDR1 and CDR2 sequences are LNHDA and SQIVND (reference sequence). The CDR3 protein is CASSILAGNTDTQYF. CDR3 nucleotide sequence: TGTGCCAGTAGTATACTAGCGGGGAACACAGATACGCAGTATTTT.

The rearrangement links TRBV20-1 to TRBJ2-5, with D unresolved. Germline V CDR1 and CDR2: DFQATT, SNEGSKA (reference sequence). This CDR3 region has 10 residues. The V gene lost 4 bases and the J gene lost 3 bases, with 3 bases spanning the gap. CDR3 coding DNA: TGCAGTGCTAAGAAAGAGACCCAGTACTTC. Translation gives CSAKKETQYF.

The V call is TRBV4-3, the J call TRBJ2-1, with 7 bases that match TRBD1. Germline CDR1 LGHNA, CDR2 YSLEER. The V gene end was trimmed by 4 bases and the J gene end by 13 bases; junction bases not matched to a gene: 10. The CDR3 loop spans 13 amino acids. The DNA of the CDR3 is TGCGCCAGCAGCCGTGGACAGGCCAGCGCCCAGTTCTTC. Its protein is CASSRGQASAQFF.

The chain uses TRBV30 and TRBJ1-1, with no clear D. Germline CDR1 and CDR2: GTSNPN and SVGIG (reference sequence). V was cut by 0 bases and J by 5 bases, with 13 bases left in between. There are 14 residues in the CDR3. This CDR3 is CAWSVPPFGTEAFF. CDR3 in DNA: TGTGCCTGGAGTGTACCCCCCTTTGGGACTGAAGCTTTCTTT.

The chain links TRBV27 to TRBJ2-7; TRBD2 aligns across 11 bases. CDR3 length equals 17 residues. Germline CDR1 and CDR2: MNHEY and SMNVEV (reference sequence). The V segment lost 5 bases and the J segment 0 bases; nucleotides outside the gene matches: 9. The CDR3 DNA is TGTGCCAGCAGTCTCTCCCTTACTAGCGGGAGCTCCTACGAGCAGTACTTC. Its protein product is CASSLSLTSGSSYEQYF.

This sequence joins TRBV5-1 and TRBJ1-1; 8 nucleotides match TRBD1. The CDR3 sequence is 13 residues long. Germline V gene sequence: CDR1 SGHRS, CDR2 YFSETQ. V lost 4 bases and J lost 3; bases outside the gene matches: 2. The CDR3 sequence is CASSMTGDTEAFF. The CDR3 DNA reads TGCGCCAGCAGCATGACAGGGGACACTGAAGCTTTCTTT.

This clone occurred once. This chain links TRBV19 with TRBJ1-4, with 7 bases fitting TRBD1. The CDR3 spans 15 residues. Looked up from germline, CDR1 is LNHDA and CDR2 is SQIVND (reference sequence). Trimming removed 6 bases from V and 7 bases from J; junction bases left unmatched: 11. CDR3 nucleotide sequence: TGTGCCAGTAGCTCTTCCGGGACAGAGGGTGAAAAACTGTTTTTT. This codes for CASSSSGTEGEKLFF.

The rearrangement uses TRBV6-5 and TRBJ2-7, with 10 bases matching TRBD1. CDR1 and CDR2 from the germline V gene are MNHEY and SVGAGI. With V trimmed by 2 bases and J by 5 bases, 6 bases remained unmatched. The CDR3 sequence is 15 residues long. CDR3 loop: CASSYTGDRGNEQYF. CDR3 nucleotides: TGTGCCAGCAGTTACACCGGGGACAGGGGAAACGAGCAGTACTTC.

The V gene is TRBV11-2, the J gene TRBJ2-2; D gene uncertain. The CDR3 sequence is 13 residues long. Germline V gene sequence: CDR1 SGHAT, CDR2 FQNNGV. Trimming cost V 1 base and J 6 bases, with 6 bases left between them. The CDR3 nucleotides read TGTGCCAGCAGCTTAGCATCCCCCGGGGAGCTGTTTTTT. This translates into CASSLASPGELFF.

This clone showed up just a few times. The chain's CDR3 is CAWSDSHEQYF. CDR3 sequence (DNA): TGTGCCTGGAGCGACAGCCACGAGCAGTACTTC. V gene TRBV30 combines with J gene TRBJ2-7; TRBD1 might be the D (5 bases). CDR1 GTSNPN and CDR2 SVGIG come from the germline V gene (reference sequence). The V gene lost 3 bases and the J gene lost 5 bases, with 8 bases spanning the gap. There are 11 residues in the CDR3.

The V call is TRBV7-9, the J call TRBJ1-4, with D uncertain. Trimming left V 5 bases short and J 0 bases short, with 19 bases between. There are 18 residues in the CDR3. Germline assignment: CDR1 SEHNR and CDR2 FQNEAQ (reference sequence). CDR3 DNA: TGTGCCAGCAGCCCCCAAAACCCCAGAGCAGCAACTAATGAAAAACTGTTTTTT. Amino acid sequence: CASSPQNPRAATNEKLFF.

The chain combines TRBV10-3 with TRBJ1-2, with D hard to call. V lost 2 bases and J lost 4, with 11 bases in between. Germline assignment: CDR1 ENHRY and CDR2 SYGVKD. The CDR3 loop spans 14 amino acids. The CDR3 DNA is TGTGCCATCAGTGAGCTCCCGACGGGCTATGGCTACACCTTC. This translates into CAISELPTGYGYTF.

The rearrangement links TRBV30 to TRBJ1-2; 8 bases are a match to TRBD1. Germline CDR1 is GTSNPN and CDR2 is SVGIG (reference sequence). The CDR3 loop spans 15 amino acids. Unmatched junction bases numbered 11, after V lost 2 bases and J lost 6 bases. The CDR3 DNA reads TGTGCCTGGAGTAACAACCTTCAGGGGGCTGATGGCTACACCTTC. This encodes CAWSNNLQGADGYTF.

The chain recombines TRBV2 with TRBJ1-5, with TRBD1 matching 8 bases. The CDR3 extends over 15 amino acids. Germline trimming cut 5 bases from V and 4 bases from J; bases unmatched to any gene: 7. The germline V gene has CDR1 SNHLY and CDR2 FYNNEI. CDR3 sequence reads: CASSTLDRENQPQHF. CDR3 bases: TGTGCCAGCAGTACCCTGGACAGGGAGAATCAGCCCCAGCATTTT. The whole variable domain, filled in from reference TRBV2 and TRBJ1-5, reads EPEVTQTPSHQVTQMGQEVILRCVPISNHLYFYWYRQILGQKVEFLVSFYNNEISEKSEIFDDQFSVERPDGSNFTLKIRSTKLEDSAMYFCASSTLDRENQPQHFGDGTRLSIL.

This chain connects TRBV28 to TRBJ2-7; 8 nucleotides agree with TRBD2. The CDR3 spans 15 residues. Trimming cost V 5 bases and J 4 bases; bases outside gene matches: 10. CDR1 is MDHEN and CDR2 is SYDVKM in the germline V gene. In DNA, the CDR3 is TGTGCCAGCAGTGCCCAGCGGGAGCTCGGGTACGAGCAGTACTTC. It translates to CASSAQRELGYEQYF.

V is TRBV2 and J is TRBJ2-3, with D possibly TRBD1 on 5 matching bases. V lost 1 base, J lost 3 bases, and 11 bases lay in between. The CDR3 sequence is 15 residues long. Germline V CDR1 and CDR2: SNHLY, FYNNEI. CDR3 sequence reads: CASSEVAGLTDTQYF. Here the CDR3 DNA reads TGTGCCAGCAGTGAAGTCGCAGGGTTAACAGATACGCAGTATTTT.

The V call is TRBV11-2, the J call TRBJ1-6; D is perhaps TRBD1 (6 bases). The V gene lost 0 bases and the J gene lost 9 bases, with 15 bases spanning the gap. The CDR3 sequence is 16 residues long. The V gene's germline CDR1 is SGHAT and CDR2 FQNNGV. Here the CDR3 reads CASSLDLGRGGSPLHF. The DNA of the CDR3 is TGTGCCAGCAGCTTAGATCTCGGCAGGGGAGGTTCACCCCTCCACTTT.